A single sample is the source of the 5 T cell receptor beta chains below, sequenced in a study of identical twins. TCRdb ran MiXCR on the 5' RACE reads and lists one entry per CDR3 protein. This table has 550,000 to 700,000 distinct CDR3 sequences, 20% to 25% appearing once. The same sample was also used in a study of T cells expressing NK-cell markers.

Sequencing input: PBMCs. Receptors originate from a woman under 30 in good health.

The V and J genes are TRBV7-2 and TRBJ1-2, with D hard to call. The CDR3 spans 13 residues. Trimming stripped 4 bases from V and 3 bases from J, with 9 bases between. Germline CDR1 reads SGHTA; CDR2 reads FQGNSA. CDR3 DNA sequence: TGTGCCAGCAGCTCCCTAGGACACTATGGCTACACCTTC. It is translated as CASSSLGHYGYTF.

This clonotype turned up a few times. The chain recombines TRBV15 with TRBJ2-3; D possibly matches TRBD1 or TRBD2 (5 bases each). The CDR3 loop spans 13 amino acids. Looked up from germline, CDR1 is LNHNV and CDR2 is YYDKDF (reference sequence). Trimming removed 10 bases at V and 6 bases at J, with 17 bases between. The CDR3 reads CAIRGFMEDTQYF. CDR3 coding DNA: TGTGCCATCCGGGGCTTCATGGAGGATACGCAGTATTTT.

The table lists this clonotype with many counts. V gene TRBV5-1 combines with J gene TRBJ2-7, with 10 nucleotides matching TRBD1. The trim removed 0 bases at V and 7 bases at J, leaving 4 bases unmatched. Germline V gives CDR1 SGHRS, CDR2 YFSETQ. CDR3 length: 14 amino acids. CDR3 loop: CASSLGQGAREQYF. In nucleotides, the CDR3 is TGCGCCAGCAGCTTGGGACAGGGGGCGAGGGAGCAGTACTTC.

The gene calls are TRBV20-1 and TRBJ2-2; 12 bases agree with TRBD2. The germline V gene has CDR1 DFQATT and CDR2 SNEGSKA (reference sequence). V gave up 6 bases and J gave up 5 bases; unmatched junction bases: 7. The CDR3 sequence is 15 residues long. In DNA form, the CDR3 reads TGCAGTGCAGGACTAGCGGGACATCTAACCGGGGAGCTGTTTTTT. Amino acid sequence: CSAGLAGHLTGELFF.

This chain uses TRBV12-3 or TRBV12-4 with TRBJ1-5; possibly TRBD1 for D (6 bases). V gave up 4 bases and J gave up 2 bases, with 12 bases separating them. This CDR3 is 15 amino acids long. CDR3 amino acids: CASSYRAGGNQPQHF. DNA of the CDR3: TGTGCCAGCAGTTACAGGGCAGGAGGCAATCAGCCCCAGCATTTT.